This entry is about one T cell receptor (beta chain). Losses at the gene ends were 8 bases for V and 5 bases for J; bases not matched to a gene: 7. The germline gives CDR1 MDHEN, CDR2 SYDVKM. CDR3 length: 14 amino acids. This table comes from immunoSEQ multiplex PCR, and its TCRdb copy is limited to in-frame clones, with some not included. The sample shows around 2,500 clones, about 70% of them seen only once. This research-autopsy study prospectively enrolled adult allogeneic hematopoietic cell transplant recipients with steroid-refractory graft-versus-host disease. The data stem from a study of tissue T cells after allogeneic stem cell transplantation.

The TCR was taken from a male patient older than 55 with steroid-refractory graft-versus-host disease after an allogeneic stem cell transplant. Some T cells may originate from the graft donor. V usage is TRBV28 and J usage is TRBJ2-7, with TRBD1 matching 12 bases. The sample here was colon tissue, taken at autopsy. This CDR3 reads CASRGTGGFDEQYF. The CDR3 region has the DNA TGTGCCAGCCGAGGGACAGGGGGCTTCGACGAGCAGTACTTC.